This entry features one T cell receptor (beta chain) sequence. The sample originates from a study of response to subunit inactivated influenza vaccine. TCRdb used MiXCR to reprocess the RT-PCR reads, holding one entry per CDR3 protein. The sample includes roughly 790,000 distinct CDR3 sequences, 21% of them seen just once. The sample consisted of PBMCs from blood, taken approximately 5 days after vaccination. The sequence was collected from a man aged 50-59 years who received an inactivated influenza vaccine.

Written as DNA, the CDR3 is TGCGCCAGCAGCTTGGGATCGGGGGGGCCGAGGGAGCAGTACTTC. Protein: CASSLGSGGPREQYF. V gene TRBV5-1 combines with J gene TRBJ2-7, with TRBD2 matching 8 bases. The CDR3 has 15 amino acids. Germline trimming cut 0 bases from V and 7 bases from J; bases unmatched to any gene: 9. Per germline, CDR1 SGHRS and CDR2 YFSETQ.